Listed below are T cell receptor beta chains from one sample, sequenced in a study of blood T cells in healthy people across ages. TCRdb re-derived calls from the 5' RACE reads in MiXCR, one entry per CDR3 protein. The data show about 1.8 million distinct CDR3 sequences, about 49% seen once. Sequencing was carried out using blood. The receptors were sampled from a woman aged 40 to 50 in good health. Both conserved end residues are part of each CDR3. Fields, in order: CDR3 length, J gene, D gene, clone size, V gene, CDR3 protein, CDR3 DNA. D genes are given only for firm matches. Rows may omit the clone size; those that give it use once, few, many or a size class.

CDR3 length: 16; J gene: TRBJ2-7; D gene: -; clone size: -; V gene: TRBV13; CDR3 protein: CASSLGWRAPRYEQYF; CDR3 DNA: TGTGCCAGCAGCTTAGGTTGGCGAGCACCCCGGTACGAGCAGTACTTC
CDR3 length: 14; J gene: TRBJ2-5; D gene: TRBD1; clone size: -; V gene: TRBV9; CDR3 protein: CASSTLTGTETQYF; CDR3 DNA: TGTGCCAGCAGCACCTTGACAGGGACAGAGACCCAGTACTTC
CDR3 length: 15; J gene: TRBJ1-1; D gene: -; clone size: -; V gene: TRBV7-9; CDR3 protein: CASSLGRTYGTEAFF; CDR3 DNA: TGTGCCAGCAGCTTAGGACGGACTTATGGGACTGAAGCTTTCTTT
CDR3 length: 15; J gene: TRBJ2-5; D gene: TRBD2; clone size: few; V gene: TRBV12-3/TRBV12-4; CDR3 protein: CASSVSAGGPETQYF; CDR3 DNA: TGTGCCAGCAGTGTCTCAGCGGGGGGGCCGGAGACCCAGTACTTC
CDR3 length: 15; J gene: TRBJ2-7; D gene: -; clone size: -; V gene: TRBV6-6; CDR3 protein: CASMSSVASSYEQYF; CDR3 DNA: TGTGCCAGCATGAGCTCGGTGGCTAGCTCCTACGAGCAGTACTTC
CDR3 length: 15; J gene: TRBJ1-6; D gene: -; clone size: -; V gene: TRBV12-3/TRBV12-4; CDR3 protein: CASSLALSQNSPLHF; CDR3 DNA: TGTGCCAGCAGTTTAGCGCTCTCGCAGAATTCACCCCTCCACTTT
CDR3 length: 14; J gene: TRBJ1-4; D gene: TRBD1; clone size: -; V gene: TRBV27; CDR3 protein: CASSFNRGYEKLFF; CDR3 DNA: TGTGCCAGCAGTTTTAACAGGGGTTATGAAAAACTGTTTTTT
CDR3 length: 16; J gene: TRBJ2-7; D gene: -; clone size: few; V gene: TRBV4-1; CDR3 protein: CASSQALGQGSYEQYF; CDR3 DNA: TGCGCCAGCAGCCAAGCCCTCGGGCAGGGGTCCTACGAGCAGTACTTC
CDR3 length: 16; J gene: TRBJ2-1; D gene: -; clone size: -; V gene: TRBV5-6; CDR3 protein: CASSLVVGGSYNEQFF; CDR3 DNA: TGTGCCAGCAGCTTGGTAGTAGGAGGATCCTACAATGAGCAGTTCTTC
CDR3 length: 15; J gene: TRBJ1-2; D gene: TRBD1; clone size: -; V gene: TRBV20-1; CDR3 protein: CSALPPDRGLEGYTF; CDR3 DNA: TGCAGTGCTCTCCCCCCGGACAGGGGGCTGGAGGGCTACACCTTC
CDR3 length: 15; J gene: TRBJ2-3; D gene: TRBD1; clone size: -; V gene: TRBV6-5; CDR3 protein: CASTMRGQGSDTQYF; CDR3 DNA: TGTGCCAGCACCATGCGGGGACAGGGTTCAGATACGCAGTATTTT
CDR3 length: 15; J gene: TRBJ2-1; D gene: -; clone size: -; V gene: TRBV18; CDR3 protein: CASSPFLQGRNEQFF; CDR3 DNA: TGTGCCAGCTCACCATTTCTACAGGGGAGGAATGAGCAGTTCTTC
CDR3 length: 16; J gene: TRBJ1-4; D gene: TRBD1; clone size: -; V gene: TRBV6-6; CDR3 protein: CASSYAPGQFNEKLFF; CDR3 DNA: TGTGCCAGCAGTTACGCTCCGGGACAGTTTAATGAAAAACTGTTTTTT
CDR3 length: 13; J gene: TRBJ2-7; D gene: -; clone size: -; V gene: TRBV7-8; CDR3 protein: CASGPGTYYEQYF; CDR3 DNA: TGTGCCAGTGGCCCCGGGACCTACTACGAGCAGTACTTC
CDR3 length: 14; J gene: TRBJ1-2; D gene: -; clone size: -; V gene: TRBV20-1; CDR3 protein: CSARGGGGNYGYTF; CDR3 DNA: TGCAGTGCTAGGGGGGGAGGGGGGAACTATGGCTACACCTTC
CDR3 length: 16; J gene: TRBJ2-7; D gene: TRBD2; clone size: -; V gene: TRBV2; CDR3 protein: CASRGLAGGHYYEQYF; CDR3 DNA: TGTGCCAGCAGGGGACTAGCGGGGGGCCATTACTACGAGCAGTACTTC
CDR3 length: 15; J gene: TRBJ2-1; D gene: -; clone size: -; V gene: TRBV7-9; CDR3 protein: CASSLGSTVSHEQFF; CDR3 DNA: TGTGCCAGCAGCTTAGGGAGTACAGTTTCGCATGAGCAGTTCTTC
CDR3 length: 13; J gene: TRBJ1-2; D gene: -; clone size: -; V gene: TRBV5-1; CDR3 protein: CASSPDAPYGYTF; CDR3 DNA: TGCGCCAGCAGCCCGGATGCCCCTTATGGCTACACCTTC
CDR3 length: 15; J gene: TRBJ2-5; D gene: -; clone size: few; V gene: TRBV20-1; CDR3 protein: CSAWGDGTEQETQYF; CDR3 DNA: TGCAGTGCCTGGGGAGATGGCACGGAGCAAGAGACCCAGTACTTC
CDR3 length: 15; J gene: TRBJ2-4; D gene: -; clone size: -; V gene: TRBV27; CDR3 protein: CASSLSVRIRDIQYF; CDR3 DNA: TGTGCCAGCAGTTTATCGGTCAGGATCCGGGACATTCAGTACTTC
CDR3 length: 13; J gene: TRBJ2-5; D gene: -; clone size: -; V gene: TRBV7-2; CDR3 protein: CASTQGPGETQYF; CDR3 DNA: TGTGCCAGCACCCAAGGACCGGGTGAGACCCAGTACTTC
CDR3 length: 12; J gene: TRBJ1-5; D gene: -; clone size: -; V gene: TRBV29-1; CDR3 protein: CSVGDQGQPQHF; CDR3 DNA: TGCAGCGTTGGCGATCAGGGACAGCCCCAGCATTTT
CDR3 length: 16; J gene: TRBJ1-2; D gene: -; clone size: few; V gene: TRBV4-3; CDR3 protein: CASSQEKDPYNYGYTF; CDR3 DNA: TGCGCCAGCAGCCAAGAGAAGGACCCCTATAACTATGGCTACACCTTC
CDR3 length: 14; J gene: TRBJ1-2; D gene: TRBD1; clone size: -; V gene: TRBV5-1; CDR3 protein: CASSAGQGAFGYTF; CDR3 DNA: TGCGCCAGCAGCGCCGGACAGGGGGCGTTTGGCTACACCTTC
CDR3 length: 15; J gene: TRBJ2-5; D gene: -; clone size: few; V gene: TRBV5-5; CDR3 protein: CASSLTGNGQETQYF; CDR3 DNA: TGTGCCAGCAGCCTCACAGGGAATGGCCAAGAGACCCAGTACTTC
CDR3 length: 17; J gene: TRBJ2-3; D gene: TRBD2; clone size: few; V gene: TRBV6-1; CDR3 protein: CASSSYRLAGGTDTQYF; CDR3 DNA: TGTGCCAGCAGCAGCTACCGTTTAGCGGGGGGCACAGATACGCAGTATTTT
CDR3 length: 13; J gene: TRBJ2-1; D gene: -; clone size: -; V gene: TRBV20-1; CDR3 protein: CSARVPHTNEQFF; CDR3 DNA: TGCAGTGCTAGAGTCCCCCACACCAATGAGCAGTTCTTC
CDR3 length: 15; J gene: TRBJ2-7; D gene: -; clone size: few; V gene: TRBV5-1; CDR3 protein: CASSPPGPPGHEQYF; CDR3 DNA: TGCGCCAGCAGCCCACCGGGACCCCCTGGCCACGAGCAGTACTTC
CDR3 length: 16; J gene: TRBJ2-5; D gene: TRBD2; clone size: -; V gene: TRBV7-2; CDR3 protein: CASSLGAGGQTETQYF; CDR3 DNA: TGTGCCAGCAGCTTGGGCGCGGGGGGGCAAACGGAGACCCAGTACTTC
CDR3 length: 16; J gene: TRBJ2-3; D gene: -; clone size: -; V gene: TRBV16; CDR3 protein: CASSPYNRGVGDTQYF; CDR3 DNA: TGTGCCAGCAGCCCCTACAATAGAGGGGTTGGAGATACGCAGTATTTT
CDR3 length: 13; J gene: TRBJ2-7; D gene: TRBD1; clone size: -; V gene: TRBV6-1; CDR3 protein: CAGSGQGPYEQYF; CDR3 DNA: TGTGCCGGCAGTGGACAGGGGCCCTACGAGCAGTACTTC